Reported below is one T cell receptor beta chain. The CDR3 totals 14 residues. In germline, CDR1 is SGHTA, CDR2 FQGNSA. J lost 3 bases, V lost 5 bases, and 7 bases had no gene match. This sample was included in a study of blood T cell repertoires in COVID-19. About the research overall: Sources were T cells, B-cell-depleted T cells, or PBMCs; the material itself was cDNA or gDNA.

Assay: immunoSEQ multiplex PCR; the TCRdb copy retains only in-frame clones and omits some. The data contain under 30,000 clones, around 89% of them singletons. This clonotype was sampled from a human donor in a cohort sampled during active COVID-19. The material sequenced was peripheral blood. The gene calls are TRBV7-2 and TRBJ2-7, with 7 nucleotides matching TRBD1. The CDR3 loop reads CASSRTGKFYEQYF. CDR3 in DNA: TGTGCCAGCAGCCGGACAGGAAAGTTCTACGAGCAGTACTTC.